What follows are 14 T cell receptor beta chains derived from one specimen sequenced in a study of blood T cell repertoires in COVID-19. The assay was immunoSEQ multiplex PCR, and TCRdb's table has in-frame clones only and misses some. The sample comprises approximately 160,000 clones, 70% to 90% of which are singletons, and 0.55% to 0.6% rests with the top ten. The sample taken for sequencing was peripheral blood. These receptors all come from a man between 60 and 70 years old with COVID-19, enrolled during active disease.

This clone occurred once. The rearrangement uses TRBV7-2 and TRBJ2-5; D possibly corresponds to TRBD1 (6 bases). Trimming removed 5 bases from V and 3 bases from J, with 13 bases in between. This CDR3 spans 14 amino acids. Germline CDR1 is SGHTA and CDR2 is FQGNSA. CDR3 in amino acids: CASSLGTQKETQYF. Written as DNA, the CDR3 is TGTGCCAGCAGCCTCGGGACACAGAAAGAGACCCAGTACTTC.

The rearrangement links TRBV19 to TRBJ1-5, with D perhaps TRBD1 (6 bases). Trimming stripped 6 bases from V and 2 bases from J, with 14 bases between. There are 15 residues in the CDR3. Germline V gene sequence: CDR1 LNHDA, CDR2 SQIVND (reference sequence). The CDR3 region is CASRRQGSGNQPQHF. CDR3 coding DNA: TGTGCCAGTAGAAGGCAGGGGTCGGGCAATCAGCCCCAGCATTTT.

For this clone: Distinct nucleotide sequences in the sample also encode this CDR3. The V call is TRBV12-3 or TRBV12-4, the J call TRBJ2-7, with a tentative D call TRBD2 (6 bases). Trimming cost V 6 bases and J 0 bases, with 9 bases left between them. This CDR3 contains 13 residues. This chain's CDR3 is CASRGLSSYEQYF. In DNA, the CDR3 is TGTGCCAGCAGGGGACTTAGCTCCTACGAGCAGTACTTC.

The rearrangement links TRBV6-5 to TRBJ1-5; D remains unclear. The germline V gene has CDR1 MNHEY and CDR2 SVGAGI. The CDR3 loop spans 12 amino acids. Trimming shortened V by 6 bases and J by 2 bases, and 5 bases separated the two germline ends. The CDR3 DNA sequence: TGTGCCAGCAGCCGAGGCAATCAGCCCCAGCATTTT. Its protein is CASSRGNQPQHF.

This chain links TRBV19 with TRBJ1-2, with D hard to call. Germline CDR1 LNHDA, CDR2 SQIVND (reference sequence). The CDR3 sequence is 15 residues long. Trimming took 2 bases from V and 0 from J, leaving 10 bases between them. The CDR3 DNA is TGTGCCAGTAGTATATTCGACAAAGCTAACTATGGCTACACCTTC. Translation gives CASSIFDKANYGYTF.

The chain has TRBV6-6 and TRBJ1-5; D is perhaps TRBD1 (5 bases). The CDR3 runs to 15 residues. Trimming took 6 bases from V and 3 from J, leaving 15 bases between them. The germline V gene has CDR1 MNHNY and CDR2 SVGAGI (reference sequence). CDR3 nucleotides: TGTGCCAGCAGGGGTTGGGGAGGGGACAATCAGCCCCAGCATTTT. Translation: CASRGWGGDNQPQHF.

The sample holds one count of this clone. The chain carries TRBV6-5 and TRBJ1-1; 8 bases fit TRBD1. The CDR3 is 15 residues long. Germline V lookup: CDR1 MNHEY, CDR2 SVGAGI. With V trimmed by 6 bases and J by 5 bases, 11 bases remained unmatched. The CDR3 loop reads CASSHTKDRETEAFF. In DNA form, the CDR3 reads TGTGCCAGCAGCCATACGAAGGACAGGGAAACTGAAGCTTTCTTT.

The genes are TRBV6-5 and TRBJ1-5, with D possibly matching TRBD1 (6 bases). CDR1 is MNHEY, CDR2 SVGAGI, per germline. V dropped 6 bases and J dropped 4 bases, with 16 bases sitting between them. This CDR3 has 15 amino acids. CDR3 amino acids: CASSRTRGSNQPQHF. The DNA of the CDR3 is TGTGCCAGCAGCCGCACGAGGGGGAGTAATCAGCCCCAGCATTTT.

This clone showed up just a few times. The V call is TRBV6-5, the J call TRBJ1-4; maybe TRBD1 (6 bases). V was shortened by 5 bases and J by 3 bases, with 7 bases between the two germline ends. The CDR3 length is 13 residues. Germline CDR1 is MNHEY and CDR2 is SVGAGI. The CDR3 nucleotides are TGTGCCAGCAGTACAGGGCCTAATGAAAAACTGTTTTTT. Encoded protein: CASSTGPNEKLFF.

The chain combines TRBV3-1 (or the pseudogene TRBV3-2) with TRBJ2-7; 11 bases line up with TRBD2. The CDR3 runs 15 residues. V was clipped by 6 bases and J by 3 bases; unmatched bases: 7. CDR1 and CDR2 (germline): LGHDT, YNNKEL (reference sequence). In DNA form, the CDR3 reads TGTGCCAGCAGAGCCACTAGCGGGAGCAACTACGAGCAGTACTTC. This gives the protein CASRATSGSNYEQYF.

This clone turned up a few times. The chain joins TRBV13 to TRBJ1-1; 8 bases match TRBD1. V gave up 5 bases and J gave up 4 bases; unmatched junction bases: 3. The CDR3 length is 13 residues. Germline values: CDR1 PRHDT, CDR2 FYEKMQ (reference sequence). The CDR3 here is CASSQTGATEAFF. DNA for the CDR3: TGTGCCAGCAGCCAGACAGGGGCCACTGAAGCTTTCTTT. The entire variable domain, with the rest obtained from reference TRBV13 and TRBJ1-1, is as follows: AAGVIQSPRHLIKEKRETATLKCYPIPRHDTVYWYQQGPGQDPQFLISFYEKMQSDKGSIPDRFSAQQFSDYHSELNMSSLELGDSALYFCASSQTGATEAFFGQGTRLTVV.

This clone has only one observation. The DNA for the CDR3 is TGTGCCAGCAGTGACCCAAGACAGGGGGGCTCGAACACTGAAGCTTTCTTT. The encoded protein is CASSDPRQGGSNTEAFF. The V and J genes are TRBV25-1 and TRBJ1-1, with TRBD1 matching over 9 bases. This CDR3 region has 17 residues. Germline CDR1 is MGHDK and CDR2 is SYGVNS. V trimming: 3 bases; J trimming: 1 base; junction bases outside the gene matches: 9.

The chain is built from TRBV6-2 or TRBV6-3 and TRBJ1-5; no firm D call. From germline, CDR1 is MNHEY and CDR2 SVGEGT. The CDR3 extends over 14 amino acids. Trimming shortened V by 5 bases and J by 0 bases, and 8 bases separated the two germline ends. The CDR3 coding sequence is TGTGCCAGCAGTCAGGCTTATAGCAATCAGCCCCAGCATTTT. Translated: CASSQAYSNQPQHF.

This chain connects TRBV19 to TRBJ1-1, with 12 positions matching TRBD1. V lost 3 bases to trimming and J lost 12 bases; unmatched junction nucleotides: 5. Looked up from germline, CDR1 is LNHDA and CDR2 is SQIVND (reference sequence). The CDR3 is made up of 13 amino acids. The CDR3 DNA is TGTGCCAGTAGTATCGGGACAGGGGGCAGAACTTTCTTT. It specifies CASSIGTGGRTFF.